The next 15 T cell receptor beta chains were all read from a single sample in a study of cytomegalovirus exposure and HLA in healthy donors. The study ran its PCR with 60 Vbeta and 13 Jbeta primers. Libraries were prepared by immunoSEQ multiplex PCR; TCRdb keeps only in-frame clonotypes and omits some of them. The sample holds 150,000 to 200,000 clones, 60% to 80% seen once. The sample consisted of PBMCs. These TCRs come from a woman aged 50 to 65 in good health and CMV-seropositive.

This clone has only a few counts. The chain links TRBV7-2 to TRBJ1-1, with unresolved D. CDR1 and CDR2 from the germline V gene are SGHTA and FQGNSA. The CDR3 has 14 residues. Trimming cost V 5 bases and J 3 bases, with 13 bases left between them. The CDR3 sequence: CASSPTVGDTEAFF. The CDR3 DNA sequence: TGTGCCAGCAGCCCGACGGTCGGAGACACTGAAGCTTTCTTT.

The rearrangement joins TRBV15 to TRBJ1-4; D is undetermined. Deletions cut 2 bases from V and 4 bases from J, with 5 bases between. From germline, CDR1 is LNHNV and CDR2 YYDKDF (reference sequence). The CDR3 loop spans 13 amino acids. CDR3 in amino acids: CATSRPNNEKLFF. The CDR3 DNA follows: TGTGCCACCAGCAGACCTAATAATGAAAAACTGTTTTTT. The variable domain in full, with the rest retrieved from reference TRBV15 and TRBJ1-4, is DAMVIQNPRYQVTQFGKPVTLSCSQTLNHNVMYWYQQKSSQAPKLLFHYYDKDFNNEADTPDNFQSRRPNTSFCFLDIRSPGLGDTAMYLCATSRPNNEKLFFGSGTQLSVL.

With respect to this clone: The junction and the germline gene differ at one end; a read error may be behind it. The chain links TRBV7-7 to TRBJ2-3; 11 nucleotides line up with TRBD1. CDR3 size: 16 residues. CDR1 is SSHAT, CDR2 FNYEAQ, per germline (reference sequence). The CDR3 here is CASSLGTGGRTDTQYF. The CDR3 nucleotides are TGTGCTAGCAGCTTGGGGACAGGGGGAAGGACAGATACGCAGTATTTT.

The rearrangement uses TRBV6-6 and TRBJ1-6; TRBD1 agrees at 7 bases. Germline V gene sequence: CDR1 MNHNY, CDR2 SVGAGI (reference sequence). With V trimmed by 4 bases and J by 14 bases, 8 bases remained unmatched. The CDR3 loop spans 13 amino acids. CDR3 in DNA: TGTGCCAGCAGTTCTGGGACAGCGCGGGCCCTCCACTTT. This translates into CASSSGTARALHF.

In nucleotides, the CDR3 is TGTGCCAGCAGTTTGGGCTCCCTCAAGGATACGCAGTATTTT. It codes for CASSLGSLKDTQYF. V and J are TRBV27 and TRBJ2-3, with D uncertain. The CDR3 loop spans 14 amino acids. Germline V gene lookup returns CDR1 MNHEY and CDR2 SMNVEV (reference sequence). V was trimmed by 3 bases and J by 6 bases, leaving 13 bases between them.

The rearrangement uses TRBV7-9 and TRBJ2-1; 9 positions agree with TRBD1. The V gene's germline CDR1 is SEHNR and CDR2 FQNEAQ (reference sequence). Germline trimming cut 4 bases from V and 9 bases from J; bases unmatched to any gene: 10. The CDR3 is 15 residues long. The CDR3 here is CASSSLTGGQSEQFF. For the CDR3, the DNA is TGTGCCAGCAGCTCCCTAACAGGGGGCCAGAGTGAGCAGTTCTTC.

Only a few counts were recorded for this clone. The sample has other DNA sequences that encode this CDR3 too. This CDR3 is CASSQVSFGLALVHEQYF. DNA for the CDR3: TGCGCCAGCAGCCAAGTATCTTTCGGGCTAGCTTTGGTTCACGAGCAGTACTTC. The V call is TRBV4-1, the J call TRBJ2-7; D is possibly TRBD2 (5 bases). Germline V lookup: CDR1 MGHRA, CDR2 YSYEKL. The CDR3 consists of 18 residues. Between the trimmed V and J ends, which lost 1 base and 5 bases, there was a span of 24 bases.

In this sample, this clone turned up a few times. The chain links TRBV5-4 to TRBJ2-7; 10 nucleotides align to TRBD1. CDR3 length: 15 amino acids. The junction had 5 bases not matched to a gene; V was cut back by 1 base and J by 4 bases. Germline CDR1 SGHNT, CDR2 YYREEE (reference sequence). CDR3 nucleotides: TGTGCCAGCAGCTTGATCGGGACAGGGGTGTACGAGCAGTACTTC. Translation: CASSLIGTGVYEQYF.

This clone was counted a few times. The chain couples TRBV7-9 to TRBJ1-2; no definite D call. The CDR3 covers 13 residues. V dropped 5 bases and J dropped 6 bases, with 13 bases sitting between them. CDR1 and CDR2 (germline): SEHNR, FQNEAQ (reference sequence). CDR3 residues: CASSLSNGNGYTF. DNA for the CDR3: TGTGCCAGCAGCCTCTCCAACGGGAATGGCTACACCTTC.

The chain uses TRBV27 and TRBJ2-1, with D tentatively TRBD2 (7 bases). The ends were cut back, 0 bases at V and 7 bases at J, with 10 bases in the middle. Germline lookup yields CDR1 MNHEY and CDR2 SMNVEV (reference sequence). This CDR3 has 14 residues. The CDR3 sequence is CASSLSGGLNEQFF. DNA for the CDR3: TGTGCCAGCAGTTTATCGGGGGGGCTGAATGAGCAGTTCTTC.

The CDR3 nucleotides are TGTGCCAGCAGTGAAGCGTGGACAGGGGGCGGCTATGGCTACACCTTC. Encoded protein: CASSEAWTGGGYGYTF. The chain links TRBV6-1 to TRBJ1-2, with 11 nucleotides matching TRBD1. The J segment lost 4 bases and the V segment lost 0 bases, leaving 4 bases of the junction unmatched. This CDR3 has 16 residues. Germline V lookup: CDR1 MNHNS, CDR2 SASEGT.

This rearrangement joins TRBV7-9 to TRBJ1-5, with D perhaps matching TRBD1 (6 bases). The germline CDR1 and CDR2 sequences are SEHNR and FQNEAQ (reference sequence). CDR3 size: 17 residues. With 2 bases removed from V and 0 bases from J, the gap between germline ends came to 14 bases. The CDR3 bases are TGTGCCAGCAGCTTATCCCAGGGGCTGGATAGCAATCAGCCCCAGCATTTT. Translation: CASSLSQGLDSNQPQHF.

The chain combines TRBV7-6 with TRBJ2-7; 8 positions agree with TRBD1. Germline V gene sequence: CDR1 SGHVS, CDR2 FNYEAQ. With 5 bases clipped from V and 0 bases from J, the junction kept 0 bases outside the gene matches. The CDR3 has 13 residues. The CDR3 sequence is CASSQGASYEQYF. In DNA form, the CDR3 reads TGTGCCAGCAGCCAGGGGGCCTCCTACGAGCAGTACTTC.

The chain combines TRBV30 with TRBJ1-2; TRBD1 matches at 7 bases. The length of the CDR3 is 12 residues. The V gene's germline CDR1 is GTSNPN and CDR2 SVGIG (reference sequence). With V trimmed by 1 base and J by 4 bases, 0 bases remained unmatched. The CDR3 coding sequence is TGTGCCTGGAGTGGACAGGGCTATGGCTACACCTTC. Its protein is CAWSGQGYGYTF.

This clone came up a few times. This rearrangement joins TRBV19 to TRBJ1-1; 8 bases are shared with TRBD1. The CDR3 has 13 residues. V was clipped by 5 bases and J by 7 bases; unmatched bases: 6. Germline V gene lookup returns CDR1 LNHDA and CDR2 SQIVND (reference sequence). The CDR3 region has the DNA TGTGCCAGTAGTCCCCAGGGGGCGGGTGAAGCTTTCTTT. Protein sequence: CASSPQGAGEAFF.